The 24 T cell receptor beta chains below were found in one sample sequenced in a study of T cell responses to AZD1222 COVID-19 vaccine. The repertoire was sequenced with immunoSEQ multiplex PCR; TCRdb's copy has only in-frame clones and lacks some. Found here are about 42,000 clones, about nine tenths of them singletons; the top ten hold about 25%. Sequencing was performed on peripheral blood, taken 28 days after the second AZD1222 dose. These receptors came from an adult who received the AZD1222 COVID-19 vaccine.

This CDR3 reads CASSERRNVREKLFF. In nucleotides, the CDR3 is TGTGCCAGCAGTGAACGAAGAAACGTAAGAGAAAAACTGTTTTTT. V is TRBV2 and J is TRBJ1-4, with D uncertain. The CDR3 consists of 15 residues. Germline V gives CDR1 SNHLY, CDR2 FYNNEI. V was shortened by 2 bases and J by 8 bases, with 15 bases between the two germline ends.

The chain joins TRBV6-5 to TRBJ2-1, with 7 positions matching TRBD1. Looked up from germline, CDR1 is MNHEY and CDR2 is SVGAGI. With 6 bases clipped from V and 9 bases from J, the junction kept 11 bases outside the gene matches. This CDR3 spans 14 amino acids. The CDR3 loop is CASRRLTGASEQFF. DNA of the CDR3: TGTGCCAGCAGGCGCCTTACAGGGGCAAGTGAGCAGTTCTTC.

The chain joins TRBV9 to TRBJ2-3, with D maybe TRBD1 (6 bases). Trimming took 5 bases from V and 2 from J, leaving 9 bases between them. The germline V gene has CDR1 SGDLS and CDR2 YYNGEE. The CDR3 covers 13 residues. For the CDR3, the DNA is TGTGCCAGCAGTACAGGGATCACAGATACGCAGTATTTT. Its translation is CASSTGITDTQYF.

This clone was observed a few times. V gene TRBV9 combines with J gene TRBJ1-3, with 9 positions matching TRBD1. The CDR3 sequence is 17 residues long. In germline, CDR1 is SGDLS, CDR2 YYNGEE. The ends lost 4 bases at V and 0 bases at J; junction bases unmatched: 8. The CDR3 sequence: CASSRQTGGLSGNTIYF. The CDR3 nucleotides are TGTGCCAGCAGCCGACAGACAGGGGGGCTCTCTGGAAACACCATATATTTT.

This clone was detected once. The V and J genes are TRBV9 and TRBJ1-2; the D is unclear. The CDR3 covers 15 residues. The germline V gene encodes CDR1 SGDLS and CDR2 YYNGEE. The V gene lost 0 bases and the J gene lost 4 bases, with 13 bases spanning the gap. CDR3 residues: CASSVGMEVAYGYTF. The CDR3 nucleotides are TGTGCCAGCAGCGTAGGAATGGAAGTGGCCTATGGCTACACCTTC.

The J gene is TRBJ2-3, the V gene TRBV5-1, with D maybe TRBD2 (6 bases). CDR1 and CDR2 from the germline V gene are SGHRS and YFSETQ. This CDR3 has 16 residues. Trimming removed 1 base at V and 0 bases at J, with 12 bases between. The CDR3 reads CASSLRPGTSTDTQYF. The CDR3 DNA reads TGCGCCAGCAGCTTGAGGCCAGGGACTAGCACAGATACGCAGTATTTT.

The J gene is TRBJ1-1, the V gene TRBV9; D is uncertain. Germline loops: CDR1 SGDLS, CDR2 YYNGEE. V lost 3 bases to trimming and J lost 0 bases, with 12 bases between them. The CDR3 length is 15 residues. The CDR3 region is CASSESSSMNTEAFF. For the CDR3, the DNA is TGTGCCAGCAGCGAAAGCAGCTCTATGAACACTGAAGCTTTCTTT.

The chain links TRBV5-6 to TRBJ1-5; TRBD1 matches 7 bases. V was pared by 4 bases and J by 6 bases, with 10 bases of the junction left unmatched. The CDR3 is 15 amino acids. Per germline, CDR1 SGHDT and CDR2 YYEEEE. The CDR3 sequence: CASSRQGGGAQPQHF. CDR3 in DNA: TGTGCCAGCAGCCGACAGGGAGGTGGTGCTCAGCCCCAGCATTTT.

The V call is TRBV7-3, the J call TRBJ1-1; D may be TRBD1 (6 bases). V was pared by 0 bases and J by 4 bases, with 15 bases between. Germline V CDR1 and CDR2: SGHTA, FQGTGA. The CDR3 has 16 residues. CDR3 sequence (DNA): TGTGCCAGCAGCTTAACCCCTCAGGGGTTGGGCACTGAAGCTTTCTTT. Translated: CASSLTPQGLGTEAFF.

V and J are TRBV27 and TRBJ1-4; 9 nucleotides agree with TRBD1. Germline CDR1 and CDR2: MNHEY and SMNVEV (reference sequence). The CDR3 extends over 17 amino acids. Trimming removed 6 bases from V and 0 bases from J; junction bases left unmatched: 8. The chain's CDR3 is CASRKGTGSATNEKLFF. CDR3 sequence (DNA): TGTGCCAGCAGAAAGGGGACAGGGTCGGCAACTAATGAAAAACTGTTTTTT. The whole variable domain, remainder taken from reference TRBV27 and TRBJ1-4, is EAQVTQNPRYLITVTGKKLTVTCSQNMNHEYMSWYRQDPGLGLRQIYYSMNVEVTDKGDVPEGYKVSRKEKRNFPLILESPSPNQTSLYFCASRKGTGSATNEKLFFGSGTQLSVL.

The gene calls are TRBV5-1 and TRBJ1-1, with D perhaps TRBD1 (6 bases). The CDR3 consists of 14 residues. The germline V gene encodes CDR1 SGHRS and CDR2 YFSETQ. The germline V and J ends were trimmed by 7 bases and 4 bases, with 17 bases remaining between them. This CDR3 is CASVATGAGTEAFF. The CDR3 bases are TGCGCCAGCGTCGCTACGGGGGCTGGCACTGAAGCTTTCTTT.

The chain carries TRBV28 and TRBJ1-5; D perhaps matches TRBD1 (5 bases). V was pared by 5 bases and J by 9 bases, with 26 bases between. In germline, CDR1 is MDHEN, CDR2 SYDVKM. The CDR3 runs to 17 residues. In DNA, the CDR3 is TGTGCCAGCAGTCCCCGGGACCTTACGAAGGGGCCTCCGCCCCAGCATTTT. It specifies CASSPRDLTKGPPPQHF.

The rearrangement uses TRBV27 and TRBJ1-1; TRBD1 is a possible D gene (5 bases). Germline CDR1 MNHEY, CDR2 SMNVEV (reference sequence). Trimming stripped 8 bases from V and 8 bases from J, with 15 bases between. The CDR3 is 12 amino acids. CDR3 region: CASYSGRAEAFF. CDR3 nucleotide sequence: TGTGCCAGCTACTCGGGCAGGGCCGAAGCTTTCTTT.

CDR3 in amino acids: CASSIAGGTYNEQFF. The CDR3, as DNA: TGTGCCAGTAGTATAGCGGGGGGGACCTACAATGAGCAGTTCTTC. The chain has TRBV19 and TRBJ2-1, with 8 bases that match TRBD2. The CDR3 contains 15 residues. Germline trimming cut 1 base from V and 2 bases from J; bases unmatched to any gene: 1. Germline V gene lookup returns CDR1 LNHDA and CDR2 SQIVND (reference sequence). The whole variable domain, filled in from reference TRBV19 and TRBJ2-1, reads DGGITQSPKYLFRKEGQNVTLSCEQNLNHDAMYWYRQDPGQGLRLIYYSQIVNDFQKGDIAEGYSVSREKKESFPLTVTSAQKNPTAFYLCASSIAGGTYNEQFFGPGTRLTVL.

The rearrangement uses TRBV19 and TRBJ2-5; 10 bases line up with TRBD2. CDR3 length equals 17 residues. Germline-derived CDR1 and CDR2 are LNHDA and SQIVND (reference sequence). V was pared by 6 bases and J by 5 bases, with 15 bases of the junction left unmatched. The CDR3: CASSPSPASGSRETQYF. The CDR3 region has the DNA TGTGCCAGTAGCCCGTCCCCGGCTAGCGGGAGTAGGGAGACCCAGTACTTC. The full variable domain, rest sourced from reference TRBV19 and TRBJ2-5, is DGGITQSPKYLFRKEGQNVTLSCEQNLNHDAMYWYRQDPGQGLRLIYYSQIVNDFQKGDIAEGYSVSREKKESFPLTVTSAQKNPTAFYLCASSPSPASGSRETQYFGPGTRLLVL.

J is TRBJ2-1 and V is TRBV6-1, with 10 positions matching TRBD2. The germline V gene encodes CDR1 MNHNS and CDR2 SASEGT. J lost 6 bases, V lost 0 bases, and 8 bases had no gene match. This CDR3 contains 17 residues. This CDR3 is CASSEASAGGPGNEQFF. In DNA, the CDR3 is TGTGCCAGCAGTGAAGCGTCAGCGGGGGGGCCGGGCAATGAGCAGTTCTTC.

This clone was recorded only once. This sequence joins TRBV7-9 and TRBJ2-5; no clear D gene. V lost 5 bases, J lost 5 bases, and 15 bases lay in between. The CDR3 consists of 14 residues. CDR1 is SEHNR, CDR2 FQNEAQ, per germline (reference sequence). The DNA for the CDR3 is TGTGCCAGCAGCCCCAGTTCCACGAATGAGACCCAGTACTTC. As protein: CASSPSSTNETQYF. The complete variable domain, with remaining parts taken from reference TRBV7-9 and TRBJ2-5, reads DTGVSQNPRHKITKRGQNVTFRCDPISEHNRLYWYRQTLGQGPEFLTYFQNEAQLEKSRLLSDRFSAERPKGSFSTLEIQRTEQGDSAMYLCASSPSSTNETQYFGPGTRLLVL.

This clone has a single count. This chain connects TRBV4-1 to TRBJ2-5, with D hard to call. The CDR3 runs 15 residues. V gave up 3 bases and J gave up 4 bases, with 15 bases separating them. In germline, CDR1 is MGHRA, CDR2 YSYEKL. CDR3 loop: CASSQSTALTETQYF. The DNA for the CDR3 is TGCGCCAGCAGCCAGTCGACGGCCCTCACAGAGACCCAGTACTTC.

The chain has TRBV25-1 and TRBJ1-4, with 9 bases fitting TRBD1. This CDR3 is built from 14 residues. Germline-derived CDR1 and CDR2 are MGHDK and SYGVNS. Unmatched junction bases numbered 6, after V lost 5 bases and J lost 8 bases. CDR3 region: CASSQGQGWEKLFF. DNA of the CDR3: TGTGCCAGCAGTCAGGGACAGGGTTGGGAAAAACTGTTTTTT.

The gene calls are TRBV29-1 and TRBJ1-2, with D unclear. Germline assignment: CDR1 SQVTM and CDR2 ANQGSEA. The CDR3 is 14 residues long. V lost 6 bases and J lost 8, with 22 bases in between. CDR3 bases: TGCAGCGTCCTCCGGGGTTCTGGCGTGGACGGCTACACCTTC. Encoded protein: CSVLRGSGVDGYTF.

As to this clone: Germline and junction disagree at one end, which may indicate a read error. This chain connects TRBV7-7 to TRBJ2-1; TRBD2 matches 8 bases. In germline, CDR1 is SSHAT, CDR2 FNYEAQ (reference sequence). The CDR3 is made up of 16 amino acids. The CDR3 is CASSLGTGGRTDEQFF. The CDR3 nucleotides read TGTGCTAGCAGCTTAGGTACGGGCGGGAGGACAGATGAGCAGTTCTTC.

The rearrangement uses TRBV7-3 and TRBJ2-3; TRBD2 matches 10 bases. J was trimmed by 4 bases and V by 5 bases; bases with no gene match: 6. CDR3 length: 15 amino acids. Germline V gene data show CDR1 as SGHTA and CDR2 as FQGTGA. The CDR3 spells CASSLSGLAADTQYF. The CDR3 DNA is TGTGCCAGCAGCCTGAGCGGACTAGCGGCAGATACGCAGTATTTT.

This chain links TRBV5-1 with TRBJ1-1; D not resolved. Germline V gene sequence: CDR1 SGHRS, CDR2 YFSETQ. Trimming took off 2 bases at V and 1 base at J, with 9 bases between the two ends. The CDR3 consists of 14 residues. In nucleotides, the CDR3 is TGCGCCAGCAGCTTATCCTCTCCGAACACTGAAGCTTTCTTT. As protein: CASSLSSPNTEAFF.

The CDR3 region has the DNA TGTGCCAGCAGCTTTGGAGAAGGTCGAAATTCACCCCTCCACTTT. Its translation is CASSFGEGRNSPLHF. The J gene is TRBJ1-6, the V gene TRBV7-3; D gene unclear. Per the germline V gene, CDR1 is SGHTA and CDR2 is FQGTGA. The CDR3 sequence is 15 residues long. The V and J ends lost 3 bases and 7 bases respectively, with 13 bases between them.